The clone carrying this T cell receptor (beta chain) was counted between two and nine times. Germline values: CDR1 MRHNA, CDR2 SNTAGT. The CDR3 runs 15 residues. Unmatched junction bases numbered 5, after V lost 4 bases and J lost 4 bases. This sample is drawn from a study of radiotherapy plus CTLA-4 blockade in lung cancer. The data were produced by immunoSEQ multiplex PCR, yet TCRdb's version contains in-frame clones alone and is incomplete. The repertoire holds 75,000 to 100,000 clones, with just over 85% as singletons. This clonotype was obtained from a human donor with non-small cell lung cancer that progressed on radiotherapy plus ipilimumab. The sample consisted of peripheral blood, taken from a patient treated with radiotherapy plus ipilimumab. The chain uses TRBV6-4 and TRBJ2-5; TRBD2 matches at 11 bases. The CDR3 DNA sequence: TGTGCCAGCAGTGCTATAGCGGGAGGGCCAGAGACCCAGTACTTC. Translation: CASSAIAGGPETQYF.